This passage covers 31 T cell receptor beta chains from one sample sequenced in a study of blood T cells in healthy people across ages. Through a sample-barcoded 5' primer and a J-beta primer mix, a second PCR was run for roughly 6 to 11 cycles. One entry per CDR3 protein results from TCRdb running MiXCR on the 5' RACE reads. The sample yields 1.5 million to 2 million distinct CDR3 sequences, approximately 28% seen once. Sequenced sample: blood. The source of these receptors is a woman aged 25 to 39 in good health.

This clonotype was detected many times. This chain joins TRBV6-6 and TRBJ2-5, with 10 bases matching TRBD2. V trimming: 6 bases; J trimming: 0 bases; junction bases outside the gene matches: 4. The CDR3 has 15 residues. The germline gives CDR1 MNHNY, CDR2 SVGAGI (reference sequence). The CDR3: CASSGLAEYQETQYF. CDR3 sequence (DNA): TGTGCCAGCAGCGGACTAGCGGAGTACCAAGAGACCCAGTACTTC.

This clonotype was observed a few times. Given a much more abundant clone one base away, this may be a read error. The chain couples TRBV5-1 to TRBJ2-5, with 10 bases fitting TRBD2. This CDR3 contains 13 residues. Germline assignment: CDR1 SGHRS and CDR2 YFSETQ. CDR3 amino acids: CASSLAGDETLYF. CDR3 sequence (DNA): TGCGCCAGCAGTCTAGCGGGGGACGAGACCCTGTACTTC.

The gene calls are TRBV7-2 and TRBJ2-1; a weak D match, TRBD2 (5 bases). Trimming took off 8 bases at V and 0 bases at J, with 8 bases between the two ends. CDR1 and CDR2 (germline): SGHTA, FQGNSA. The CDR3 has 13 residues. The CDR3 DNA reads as TGTGCCAGCGGGCGGGTCTCCTACAATGAGCAGTTCTTC. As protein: CASGRVSYNEQFF.

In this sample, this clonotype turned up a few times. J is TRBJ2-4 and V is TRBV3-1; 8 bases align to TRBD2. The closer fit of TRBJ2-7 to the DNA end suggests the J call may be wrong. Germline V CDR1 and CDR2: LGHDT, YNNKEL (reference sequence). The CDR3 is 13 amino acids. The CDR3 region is CASSPGLGGEQYF. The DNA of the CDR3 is TGTGCCAGCAGCCCGGGACTAGGGGGCGAGCAGTACTTC.

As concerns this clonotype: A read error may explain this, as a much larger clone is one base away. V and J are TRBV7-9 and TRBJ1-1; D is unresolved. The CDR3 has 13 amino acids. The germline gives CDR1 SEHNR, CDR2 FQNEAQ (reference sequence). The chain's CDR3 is CAGSSQQNTEAFF. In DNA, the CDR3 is TGTGCCGGCAGCTCTCAACAGAACACTGAAGCTTTCTTT. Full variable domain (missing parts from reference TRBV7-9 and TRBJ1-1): DTGVSQNPRHKITKRGQNVTFRCDPISEHNRLYWYRQTLGQGPEFLTYFQNEAQLEKSRLLSDRFSAERPKGSFSTLEIQRTEQGDSAMYLCAGSSQQNTEAFFGQGTRLTVV.

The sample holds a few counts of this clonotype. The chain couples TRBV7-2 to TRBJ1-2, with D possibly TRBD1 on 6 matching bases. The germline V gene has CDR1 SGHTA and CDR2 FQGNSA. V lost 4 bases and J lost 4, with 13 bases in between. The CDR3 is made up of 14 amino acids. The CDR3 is CASSSDTGSYGYTF. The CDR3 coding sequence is TGTGCCAGCAGCTCGGATACAGGGTCCTATGGCTACACCTTC.

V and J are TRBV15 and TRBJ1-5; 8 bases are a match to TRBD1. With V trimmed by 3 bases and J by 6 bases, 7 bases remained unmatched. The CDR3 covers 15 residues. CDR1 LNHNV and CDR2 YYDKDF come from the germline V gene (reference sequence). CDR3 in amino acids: CATSRDRVEAQPQHF. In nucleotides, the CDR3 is TGTGCCACCAGCAGGGACAGGGTTGAGGCTCAGCCCCAGCATTTT.

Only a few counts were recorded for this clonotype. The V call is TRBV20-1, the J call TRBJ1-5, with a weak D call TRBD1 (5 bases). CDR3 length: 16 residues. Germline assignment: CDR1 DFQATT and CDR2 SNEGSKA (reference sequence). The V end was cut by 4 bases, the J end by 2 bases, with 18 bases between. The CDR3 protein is CSAIQVSGSGNQPQHF. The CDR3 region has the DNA TGCAGTGCTATACAGGTCTCGGGTAGCGGCAATCAGCCCCAGCATTTT.

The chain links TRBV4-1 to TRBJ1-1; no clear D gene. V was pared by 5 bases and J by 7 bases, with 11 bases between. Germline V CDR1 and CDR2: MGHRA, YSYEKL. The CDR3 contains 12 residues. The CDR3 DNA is TGCGCCAGCAGCAGCCCCTTGGATGAAGCTTTCTTT. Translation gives CASSSPLDEAFF.

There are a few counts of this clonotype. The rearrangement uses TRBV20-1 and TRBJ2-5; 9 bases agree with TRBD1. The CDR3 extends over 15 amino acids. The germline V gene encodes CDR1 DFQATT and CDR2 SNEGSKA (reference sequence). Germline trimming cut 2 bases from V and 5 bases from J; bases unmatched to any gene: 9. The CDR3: CSARKQGANRETQYF. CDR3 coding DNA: TGCAGTGCTAGAAAACAGGGGGCGAATCGTGAGACCCAGTACTTC.

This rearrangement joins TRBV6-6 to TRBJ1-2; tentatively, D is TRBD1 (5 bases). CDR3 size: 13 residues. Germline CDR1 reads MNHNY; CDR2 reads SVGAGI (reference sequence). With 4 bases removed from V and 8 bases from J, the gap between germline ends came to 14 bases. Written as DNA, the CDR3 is TGTGCCAGCAGTTCCGGGACTCTTTTAGGCTACACCTTC. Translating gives CASSSGTLLGYTF.

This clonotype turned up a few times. CDR3 nucleotide sequence: TGCAGTGCTAGATGGGCCCGGGAGGAGGGCGAGCAGTACTTC. Protein: CSARWAREEGEQYF. J is TRBJ2-5 and V is TRBV20-1, with TRBD2 matching 7 bases. The J call is doubtful: the DNA matches TRBJ2-7 better. CDR3 length: 14 residues. Germline CDR1 reads DFQATT; CDR2 reads SNEGSKA (reference sequence).

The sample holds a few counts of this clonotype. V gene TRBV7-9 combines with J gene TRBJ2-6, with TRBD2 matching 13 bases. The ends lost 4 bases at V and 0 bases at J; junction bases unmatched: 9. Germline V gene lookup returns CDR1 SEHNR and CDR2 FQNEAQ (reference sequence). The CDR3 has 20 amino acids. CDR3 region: CASSSTSGRARSSGANVLTF. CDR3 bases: TGTGCCAGCAGCTCAACTAGCGGGAGGGCCAGAAGCTCTGGGGCCAACGTCCTGACTTTC.

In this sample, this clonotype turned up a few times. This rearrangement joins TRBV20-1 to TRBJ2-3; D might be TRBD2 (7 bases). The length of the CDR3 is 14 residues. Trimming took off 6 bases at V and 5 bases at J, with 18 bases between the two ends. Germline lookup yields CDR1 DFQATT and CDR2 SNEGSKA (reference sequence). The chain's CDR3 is CSARGASGGDTQYF. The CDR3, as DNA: TGCAGTGCACGGGGGGCTAGCGGAGGAGATACGCAGTATTTT.

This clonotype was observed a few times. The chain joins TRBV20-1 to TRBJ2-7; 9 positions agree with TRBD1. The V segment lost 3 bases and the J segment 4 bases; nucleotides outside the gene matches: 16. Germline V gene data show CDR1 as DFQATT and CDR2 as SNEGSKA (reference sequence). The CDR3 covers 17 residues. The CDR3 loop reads CSARGDRVSGTGYEQYF. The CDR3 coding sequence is TGCAGTGCTAGGGGGGACAGGGTATCCGGTACGGGGTACGAGCAGTACTTC.

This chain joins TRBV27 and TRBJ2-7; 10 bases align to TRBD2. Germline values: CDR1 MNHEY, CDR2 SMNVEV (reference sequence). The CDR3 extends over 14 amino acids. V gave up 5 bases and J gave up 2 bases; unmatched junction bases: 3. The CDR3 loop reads CASSQLAGAYEQYF. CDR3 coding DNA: TGTGCCAGCAGTCAGCTAGCGGGAGCCTACGAGCAGTACTTC.

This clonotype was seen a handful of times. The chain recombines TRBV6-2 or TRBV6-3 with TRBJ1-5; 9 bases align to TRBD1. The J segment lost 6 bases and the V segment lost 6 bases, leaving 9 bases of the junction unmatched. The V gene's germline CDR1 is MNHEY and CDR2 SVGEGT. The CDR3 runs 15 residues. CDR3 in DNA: TGTGCCAGCAGGAGGACAGGGGCTCCTAGTCAGCCCCAGCATTTT. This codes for CASRRTGAPSQPQHF.

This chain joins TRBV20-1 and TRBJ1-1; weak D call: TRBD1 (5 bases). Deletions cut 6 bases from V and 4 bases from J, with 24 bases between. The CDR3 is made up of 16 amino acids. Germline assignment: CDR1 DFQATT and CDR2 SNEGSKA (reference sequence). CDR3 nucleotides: TGCAGTGCGGCGGTTCCGTGGGGCCGGGTGGGCACTGAAGCTTTCTTT. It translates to CSAAVPWGRVGTEAFF.

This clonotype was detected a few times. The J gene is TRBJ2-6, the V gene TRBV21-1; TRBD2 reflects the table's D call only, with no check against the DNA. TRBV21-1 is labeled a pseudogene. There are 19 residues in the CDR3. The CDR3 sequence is CASSGGLAGGPDGANVLTF. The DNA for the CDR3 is TGTGCCAGCAGCGGGGGACTAGCGGGAGGGCCGGACGGGGCCAACGTCCTGACTTTC.

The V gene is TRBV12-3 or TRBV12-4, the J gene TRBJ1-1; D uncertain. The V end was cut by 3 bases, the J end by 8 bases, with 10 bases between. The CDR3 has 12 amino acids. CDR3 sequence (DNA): TGTGCCAGCAGTTTTCGTGAGAGAGAAGCTTTCTTT. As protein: CASSFREREAFF.

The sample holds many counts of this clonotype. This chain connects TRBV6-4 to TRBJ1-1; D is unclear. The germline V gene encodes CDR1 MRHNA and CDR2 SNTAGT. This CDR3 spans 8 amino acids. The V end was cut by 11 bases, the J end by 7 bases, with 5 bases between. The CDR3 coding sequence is TGTGCCCCAGGTGAAGCTTTCTTT. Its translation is CAPGEAFF.

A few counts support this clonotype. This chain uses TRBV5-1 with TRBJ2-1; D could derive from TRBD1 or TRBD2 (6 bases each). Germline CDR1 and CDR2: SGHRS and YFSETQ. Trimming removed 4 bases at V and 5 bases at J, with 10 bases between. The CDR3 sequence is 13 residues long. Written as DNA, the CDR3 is TGCGCCAGCAGCCGGAGGGGGAACAATGAGCAGTTCTTC. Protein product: CASSRRGNNEQFF. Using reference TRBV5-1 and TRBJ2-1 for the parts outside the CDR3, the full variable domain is KAGVTQTPRYLIKTRGQQVTLSCSPISGHRSVSWYQQTPGQGLQFLFEYFSETQRNKGNFPGRFSGRQFSNSRSEMNVSTLELGDSALYLCASSRRGNNEQFFGPGTRLTVL.

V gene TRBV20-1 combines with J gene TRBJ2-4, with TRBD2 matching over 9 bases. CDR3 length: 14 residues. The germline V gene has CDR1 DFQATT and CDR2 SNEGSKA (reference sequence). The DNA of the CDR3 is TGCAGCTGCTGGAGGCTAGCGGGGAACAATGAGCAGTACTTC. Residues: CSCWRLAGNNEQYF.

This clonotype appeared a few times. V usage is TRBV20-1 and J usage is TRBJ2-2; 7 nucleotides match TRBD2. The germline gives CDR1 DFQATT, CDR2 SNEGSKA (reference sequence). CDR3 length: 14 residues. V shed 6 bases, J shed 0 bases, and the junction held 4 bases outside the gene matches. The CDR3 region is CSASRGANTGELFF. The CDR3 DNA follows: TGCAGTGCCTCCCGGGGGGCGAACACCGGGGAGCTGTTTTTT.

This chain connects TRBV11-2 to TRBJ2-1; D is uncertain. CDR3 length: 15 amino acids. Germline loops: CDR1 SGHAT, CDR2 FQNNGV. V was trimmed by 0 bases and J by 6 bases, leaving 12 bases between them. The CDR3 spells CASSLDILNGNEQFF. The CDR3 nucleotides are TGTGCCAGCAGCTTAGATATACTTAACGGCAATGAGCAGTTCTTC.

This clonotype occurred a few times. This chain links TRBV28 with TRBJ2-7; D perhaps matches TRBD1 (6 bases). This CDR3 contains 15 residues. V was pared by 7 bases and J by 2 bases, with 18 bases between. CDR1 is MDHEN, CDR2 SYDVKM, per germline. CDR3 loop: CASTPGAGSPYEQYF. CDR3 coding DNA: TGTGCCAGCACCCCAGGGGCCGGATCCCCCTACGAGCAGTACTTC.

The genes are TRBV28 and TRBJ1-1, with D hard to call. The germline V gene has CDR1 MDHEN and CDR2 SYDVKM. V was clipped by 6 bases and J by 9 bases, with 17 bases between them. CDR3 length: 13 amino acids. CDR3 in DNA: TGTGCCAGCAGCCCCGGATCGAGGCAGCAAGCTTTCTTT. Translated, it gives CASSPGSRQQAFF.

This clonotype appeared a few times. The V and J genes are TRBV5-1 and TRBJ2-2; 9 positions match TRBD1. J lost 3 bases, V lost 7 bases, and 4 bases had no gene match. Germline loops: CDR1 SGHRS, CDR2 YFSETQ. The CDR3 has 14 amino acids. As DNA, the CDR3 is TGCGCCAGCGTTGGGACAGGGTACACCGGGGAGCTGTTTTTT. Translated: CASVGTGYTGELFF. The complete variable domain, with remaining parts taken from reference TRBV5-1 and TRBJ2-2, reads KAGVTQTPRYLIKTRGQQVTLSCSPISGHRSVSWYQQTPGQGLQFLFEYFSETQRNKGNFPGRFSGRQFSNSRSEMNVSTLELGDSALYLCASVGTGYTGELFFGEGSRLTVL.

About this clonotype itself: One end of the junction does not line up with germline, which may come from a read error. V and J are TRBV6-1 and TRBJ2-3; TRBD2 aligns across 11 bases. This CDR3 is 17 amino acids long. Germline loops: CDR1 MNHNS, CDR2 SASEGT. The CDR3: CANSERLTSGKRDTQYF. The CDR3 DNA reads TGTGCCAACAGTGAAAGATTGACTAGCGGGAAAAGAGATACGCAGTATTTT.

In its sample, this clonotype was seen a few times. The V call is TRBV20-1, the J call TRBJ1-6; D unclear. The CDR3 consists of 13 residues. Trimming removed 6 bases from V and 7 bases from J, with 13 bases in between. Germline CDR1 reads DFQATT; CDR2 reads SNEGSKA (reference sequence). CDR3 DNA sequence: TGCAGTGCCCTGAGGACGGGGAATTCACCCCTCCACTTT. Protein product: CSALRTGNSPLHF.

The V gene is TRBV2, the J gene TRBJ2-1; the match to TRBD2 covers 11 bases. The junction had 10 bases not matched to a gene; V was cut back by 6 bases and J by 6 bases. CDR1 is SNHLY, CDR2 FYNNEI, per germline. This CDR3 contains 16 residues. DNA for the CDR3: TGTGCCAGCAGGAAACTACTAGCGGGAGTCCCCAATGAGCAGTTCTTC. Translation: CASRKLLAGVPNEQFF.